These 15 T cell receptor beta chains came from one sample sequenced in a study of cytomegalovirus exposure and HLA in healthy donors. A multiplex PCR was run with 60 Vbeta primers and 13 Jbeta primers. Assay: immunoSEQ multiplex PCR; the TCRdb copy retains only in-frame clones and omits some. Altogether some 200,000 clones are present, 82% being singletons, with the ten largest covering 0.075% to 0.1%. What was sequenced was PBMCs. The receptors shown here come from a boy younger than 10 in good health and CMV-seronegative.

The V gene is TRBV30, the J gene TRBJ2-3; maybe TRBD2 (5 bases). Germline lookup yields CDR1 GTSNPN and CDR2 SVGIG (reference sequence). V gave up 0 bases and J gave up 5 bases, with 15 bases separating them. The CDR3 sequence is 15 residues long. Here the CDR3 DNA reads TGTGCCTGGAGTGTACTCGGCTCCGGGATAGATACGCAGTATTTT. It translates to CAWSVLGSGIDTQYF. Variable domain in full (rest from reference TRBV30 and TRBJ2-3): SQTIHQWPATLVQPVGSPLSLECTVEGTSNPNLYWYRQAAGRGLQLLFYSVGIGQISSEVPQNLSASRPQDRQFILSSKKLLLSDSGFYLCAWSVLGSGIDTQYFGPGTRLTVL.

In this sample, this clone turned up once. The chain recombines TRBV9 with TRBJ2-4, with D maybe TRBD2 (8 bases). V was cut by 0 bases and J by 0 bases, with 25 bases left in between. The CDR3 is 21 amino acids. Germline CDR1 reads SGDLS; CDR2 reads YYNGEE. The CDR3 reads CASSVGSGGRGAPLAKNIQYF. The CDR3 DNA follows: TGTGCCAGCAGCGTAGGTTCAGGGGGGCGGGGGGCCCCGCTAGCCAAAAACATTCAGTACTTC.

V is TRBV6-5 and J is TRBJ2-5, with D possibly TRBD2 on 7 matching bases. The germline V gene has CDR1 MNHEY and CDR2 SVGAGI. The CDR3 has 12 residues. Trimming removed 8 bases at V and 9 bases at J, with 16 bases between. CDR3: CASRGAHRSQYF. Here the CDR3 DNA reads TGTGCCAGCCGGGGGGCCCACCGCTCCCAGTACTTC.

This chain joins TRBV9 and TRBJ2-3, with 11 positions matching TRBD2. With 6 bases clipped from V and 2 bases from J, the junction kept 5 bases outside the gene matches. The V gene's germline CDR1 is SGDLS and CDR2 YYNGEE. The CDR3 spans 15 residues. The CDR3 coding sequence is TGTGCCAGCATTAGACTAGCGGGGATCACAGATACGCAGTATTTT. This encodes CASIRLAGITDTQYF.

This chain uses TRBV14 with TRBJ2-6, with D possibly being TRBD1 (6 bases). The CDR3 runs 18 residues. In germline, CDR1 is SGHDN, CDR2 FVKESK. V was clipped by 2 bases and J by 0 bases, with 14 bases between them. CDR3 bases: TGTGCCAGCAGCCAACTTCCAGGGGTACGCTCTGGGGCCAACGTCCTGACTTTC. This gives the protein CASSQLPGVRSGANVLTF.

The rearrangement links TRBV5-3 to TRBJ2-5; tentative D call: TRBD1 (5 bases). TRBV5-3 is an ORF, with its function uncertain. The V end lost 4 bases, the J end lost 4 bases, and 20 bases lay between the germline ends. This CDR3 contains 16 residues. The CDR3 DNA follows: TGTGCCAGAAGCGTGATACGGCAGGGATTTCGAGAGACCCAGTACTTC. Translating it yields CARSVIRQGFRETQYF.

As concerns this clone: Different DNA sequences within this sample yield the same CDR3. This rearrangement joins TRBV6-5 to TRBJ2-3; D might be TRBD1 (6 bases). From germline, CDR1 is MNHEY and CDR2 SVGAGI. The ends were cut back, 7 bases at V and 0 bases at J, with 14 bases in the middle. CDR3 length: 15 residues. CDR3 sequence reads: CASTLQGASTDTQYF. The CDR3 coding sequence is TGTGCCAGCACTTTACAGGGTGCTAGCACAGATACGCAGTATTTT.

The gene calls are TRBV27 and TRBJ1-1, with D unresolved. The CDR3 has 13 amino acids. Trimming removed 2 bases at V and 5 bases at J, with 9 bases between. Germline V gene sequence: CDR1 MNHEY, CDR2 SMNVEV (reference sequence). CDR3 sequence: CASSLVIGTEAFF. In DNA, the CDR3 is TGTGCCAGCAGTTTAGTGATCGGGACTGAAGCTTTCTTT.

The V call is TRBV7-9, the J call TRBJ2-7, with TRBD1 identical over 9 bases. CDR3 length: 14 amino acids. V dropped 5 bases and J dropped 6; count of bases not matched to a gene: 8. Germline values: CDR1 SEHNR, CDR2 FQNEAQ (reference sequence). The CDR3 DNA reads TGTGCCAGCAGCCGCGGGACAGGGTCGTTCGAGCAGTACTTC. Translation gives CASSRGTGSFEQYF.

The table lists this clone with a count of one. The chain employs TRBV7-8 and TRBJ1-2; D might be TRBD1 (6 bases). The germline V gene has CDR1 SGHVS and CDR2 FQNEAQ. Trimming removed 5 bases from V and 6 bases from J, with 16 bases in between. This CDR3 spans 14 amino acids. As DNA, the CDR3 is TGTGCCAGCAGCCACCCGCCGGGGGGCAATGGCTACACCTTC. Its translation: CASSHPPGGNGYTF.

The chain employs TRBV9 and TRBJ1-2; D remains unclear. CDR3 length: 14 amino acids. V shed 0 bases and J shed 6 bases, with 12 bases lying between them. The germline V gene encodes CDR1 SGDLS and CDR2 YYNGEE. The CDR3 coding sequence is TGTGCCAGCAGCGTAGGAAGCAGGCCGCATGGCTACACCTTC. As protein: CASSVGSRPHGYTF.

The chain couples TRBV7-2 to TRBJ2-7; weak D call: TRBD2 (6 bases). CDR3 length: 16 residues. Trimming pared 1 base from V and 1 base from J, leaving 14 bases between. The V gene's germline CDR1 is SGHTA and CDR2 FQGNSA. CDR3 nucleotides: TGTGCCAGCAGCTTAGTGATCGGGGGTGGGTCCTACGAGCAGTACTTC. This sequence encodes CASSLVIGGGSYEQYF.

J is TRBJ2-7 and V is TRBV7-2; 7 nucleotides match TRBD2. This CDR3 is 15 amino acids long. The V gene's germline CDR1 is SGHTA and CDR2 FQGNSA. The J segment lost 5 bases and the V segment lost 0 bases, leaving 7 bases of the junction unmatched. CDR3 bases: TGTGCCAGCAGCTTAGCGGGGGGGGGAGGGGACGAGCAGTACTTC. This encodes CASSLAGGGGDEQYF.

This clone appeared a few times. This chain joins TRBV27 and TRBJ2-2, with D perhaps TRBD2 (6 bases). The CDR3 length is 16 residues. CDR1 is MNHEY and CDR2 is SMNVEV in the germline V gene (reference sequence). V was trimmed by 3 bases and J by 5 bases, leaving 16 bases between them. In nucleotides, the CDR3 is TGTGCCAGCAGTTTGTACCTAGCGATCGGAACCGGGGAGCTGTTTTTT. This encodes CASSLYLAIGTGELFF.

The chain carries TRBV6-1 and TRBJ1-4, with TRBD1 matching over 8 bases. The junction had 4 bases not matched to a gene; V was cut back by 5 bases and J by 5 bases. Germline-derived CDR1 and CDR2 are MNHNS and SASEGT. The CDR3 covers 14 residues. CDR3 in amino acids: CASSPGGWNEKLFF. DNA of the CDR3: TGTGCCAGCAGTCCAGGGGGCTGGAATGAAAAACTGTTTTTT.